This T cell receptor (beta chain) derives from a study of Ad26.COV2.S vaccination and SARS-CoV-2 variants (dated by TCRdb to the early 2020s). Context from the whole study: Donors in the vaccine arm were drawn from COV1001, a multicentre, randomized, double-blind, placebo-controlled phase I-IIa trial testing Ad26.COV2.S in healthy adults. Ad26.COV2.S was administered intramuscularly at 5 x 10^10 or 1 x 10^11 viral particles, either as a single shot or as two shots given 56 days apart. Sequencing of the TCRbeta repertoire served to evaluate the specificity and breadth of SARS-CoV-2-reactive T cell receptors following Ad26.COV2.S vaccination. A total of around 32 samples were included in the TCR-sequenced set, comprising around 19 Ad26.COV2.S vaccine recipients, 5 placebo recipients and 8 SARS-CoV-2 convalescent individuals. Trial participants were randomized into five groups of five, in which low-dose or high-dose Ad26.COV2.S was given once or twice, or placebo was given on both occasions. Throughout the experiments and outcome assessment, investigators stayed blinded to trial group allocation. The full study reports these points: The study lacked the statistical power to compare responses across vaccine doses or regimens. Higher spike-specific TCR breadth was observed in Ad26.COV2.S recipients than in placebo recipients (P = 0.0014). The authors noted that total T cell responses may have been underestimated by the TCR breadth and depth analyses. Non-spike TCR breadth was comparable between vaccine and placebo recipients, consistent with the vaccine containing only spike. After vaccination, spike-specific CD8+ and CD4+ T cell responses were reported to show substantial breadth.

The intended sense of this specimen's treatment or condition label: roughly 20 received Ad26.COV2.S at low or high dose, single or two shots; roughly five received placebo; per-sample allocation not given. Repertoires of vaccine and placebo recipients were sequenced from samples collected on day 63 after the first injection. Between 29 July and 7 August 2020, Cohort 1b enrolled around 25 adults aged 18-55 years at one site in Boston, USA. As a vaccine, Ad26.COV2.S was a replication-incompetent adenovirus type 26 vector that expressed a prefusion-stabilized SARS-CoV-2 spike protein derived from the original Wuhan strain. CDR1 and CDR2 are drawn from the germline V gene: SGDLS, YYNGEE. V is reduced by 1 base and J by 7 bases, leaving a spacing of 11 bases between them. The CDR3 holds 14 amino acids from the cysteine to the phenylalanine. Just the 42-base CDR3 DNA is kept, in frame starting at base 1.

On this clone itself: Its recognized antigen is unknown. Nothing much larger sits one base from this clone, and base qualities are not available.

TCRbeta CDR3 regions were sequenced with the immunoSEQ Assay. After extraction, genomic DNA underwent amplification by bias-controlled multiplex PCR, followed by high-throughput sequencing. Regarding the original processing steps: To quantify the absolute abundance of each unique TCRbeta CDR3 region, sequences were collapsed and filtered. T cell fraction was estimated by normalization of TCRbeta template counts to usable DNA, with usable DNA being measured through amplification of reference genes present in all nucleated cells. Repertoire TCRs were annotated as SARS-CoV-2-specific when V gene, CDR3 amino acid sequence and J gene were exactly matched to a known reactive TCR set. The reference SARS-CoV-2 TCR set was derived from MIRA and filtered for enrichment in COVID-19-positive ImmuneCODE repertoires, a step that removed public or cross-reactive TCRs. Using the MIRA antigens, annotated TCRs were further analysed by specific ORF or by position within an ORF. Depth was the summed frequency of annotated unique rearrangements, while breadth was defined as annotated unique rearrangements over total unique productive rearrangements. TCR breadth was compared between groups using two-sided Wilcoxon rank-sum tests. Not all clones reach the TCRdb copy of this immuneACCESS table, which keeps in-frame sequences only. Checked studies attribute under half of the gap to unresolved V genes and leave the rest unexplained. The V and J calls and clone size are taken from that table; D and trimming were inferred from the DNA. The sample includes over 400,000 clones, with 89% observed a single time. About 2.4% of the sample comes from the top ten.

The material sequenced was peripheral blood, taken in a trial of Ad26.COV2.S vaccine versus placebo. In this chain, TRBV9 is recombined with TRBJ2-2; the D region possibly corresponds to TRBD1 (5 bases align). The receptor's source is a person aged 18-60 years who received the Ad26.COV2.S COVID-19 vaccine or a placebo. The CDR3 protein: CASSVSGQGGELFF. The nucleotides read TGTGCCAGCAGCGTATCCGGGCAGGGCGGGGAGCTGTTTTTT.